Described below is a single T cell receptor (beta chain) sequence and its context. The sample holds a few counts of this clonotype. Its target antigen remains unknown. No base qualities exist here, and no much larger clone lies one base off it. These data are taken from a study of T-cell reconstitution after alpha-beta-depleted transplantation in children (dated by TCRdb to about 2016). Background on the whole study: The study quantitatively tracked T-cell immune reconstitution after TCRalphabeta/CD19-depleted allogeneic hematopoietic cell transplantation in children using TCR repertoire profiling.

Here V drops 0 bases and J drops 7 bases, and the junction holds 10 bases not matched to any gene. The CDR3 spans 16 residues, from the cysteine through the phenylalanine. The DNA shown is the 48-base CDR3, in frame from base 1. From a lookup of the germline V gene, CDR1 and CDR2 are SGHRS and YFSETQ. Receptors were amplified or captured by PCR. The listed sequencing device is Illumina HiSeq 2500. TCR library preparation used molecular barcoding, with unique molecular identifiers applied to normalize quantification of the TCRbeta repertoire. TCRdb reanalyzed the raw reads on its own, using fastp at Q25 for trimming and MiXCR for clone calling, and kept in-frame beta chains. Each CDR3 protein appears once, grouped with its most common genes and DNA. A total of 640,000 or so distinct CDR3 sequences appear in this sample, 16% of them only once. 1.1% of the sample is in the top ten clones.

The clonotype was recovered from a human donor who donated a stem cell graft to a child with acute myeloid leukemia. Sequencing was performed on PBMCs from the stem cell graft donor, taken from the stem cell graft. The rearranged chain carries TRBV5-1 and TRBJ2-1, and 7 bases in between align with TRBD2. DNA sequence: TGCGCCAGCAGCTTGGGGCCCCGGGACTACCTTAATGAGCAGTTCTTC. Translated, it gives CASSLGPRDYLNEQFF.